The 15 T cell receptor beta chains reported below all come from one sample, sequenced in a study of cytomegalovirus exposure and HLA in healthy donors. PCR used 60 Vbeta primers and 13 Jbeta primers. Clones were sequenced by immunoSEQ multiplex PCR, and TCRdb holds only the in-frame ones, with some missing. The repertoire holds 40,000 to 60,000 clones, 72% seen once, with 9% to 9.5% in the top ten. The sequencing sample was made of PBMCs. Source of these receptors: a woman between 50 and 59 years old in good health and CMV-seronegative.

This clone was recorded a few times. The chain combines TRBV29-1 with TRBJ2-3; TRBD1 is a possible D gene (6 bases). Germline V gene lookup returns CDR1 SQVTM and CDR2 ANQGSEA. The CDR3 runs to 15 residues. V was trimmed by 4 bases and J by 2 bases, leaving 16 bases between them. The CDR3: CSVGRQGNPTDTQYF. CDR3 DNA: TGCAGCGTTGGGAGGCAGGGGAACCCCACAGATACGCAGTATTTT.

This chain uses TRBV9 with TRBJ2-1; 11 nucleotides agree with TRBD2. Trimming took 2 bases from V and 6 from J; bases not matched to a gene: 4. The CDR3 spans 15 residues. The germline CDR1 and CDR2 sequences are SGDLS and YYNGEE. The CDR3 nucleotides are TGTGCCAGCAGCGTTAGCGGGGGGGCCGGCAATGAGCAGTTCTTC. Amino acids: CASSVSGGAGNEQFF. The entire variable domain, with the rest obtained from reference TRBV9 and TRBJ2-1, is as follows: DSGVTQTPKHLITATGQRVTLRCSPRSGDLSVYWYQQSLDQGLQFLIQYYNGEERAKGNILERFSAQQFPDLHSELNLSSLELGDSALYFCASSVSGGAGNEQFFGPGTRLTVL.

The V and J genes are TRBV28 and TRBJ1-2; D perhaps matches TRBD1 (5 bases). V was pared by 5 bases and J by 8 bases, with 15 bases between. This CDR3 region has 13 residues. CDR1 and CDR2 from the germline V gene are MDHEN and SYDVKM. Written as DNA, the CDR3 is TGTGCCAGCAGTGCTCCGGGGGGAAACGGCTACACCTTC. It yields the protein CASSAPGGNGYTF.

Only a few counts were recorded for this clone. V is TRBV28 and J is TRBJ1-2; TRBD1 might be the D (6 bases). The CDR3 is 12 residues long. CDR1 is MDHEN and CDR2 is SYDVKM in the germline V gene. The V gene lost 6 bases and the J gene lost 5 bases, with 10 bases spanning the gap. The CDR3 spells CASSSGDYGYTF. CDR3 in DNA: TGTGCCAGCAGCTCAGGGGATTATGGCTACACCTTC.

The chain has TRBV28 and TRBJ1-4; maybe TRBD1 (6 bases). Germline V gives CDR1 MDHEN, CDR2 SYDVKM. The CDR3 runs to 14 residues. V dropped 6 bases and J dropped 4 bases, with 12 bases sitting between them. CDR3 protein: CASSDGRGNEKLFF. The CDR3 region has the DNA TGTGCCAGCAGCGACGGCAGGGGTAATGAAAAACTGTTTTTT.

The sample holds one count of this clone. V is TRBV19 and J is TRBJ1-1; D perhaps matches TRBD1 (5 bases). The CDR3 has 14 amino acids. The ends were cut back, 3 bases at V and 4 bases at J, with 12 bases in the middle. CDR1 is LNHDA and CDR2 is SQIVND in the germline V gene (reference sequence). This CDR3 is CASSIYGGPTEAFF. The DNA for the CDR3 is TGTGCCAGTAGTATTTACGGGGGTCCCACTGAAGCTTTCTTT.

This clone appeared a few times. A read error may produce the germline difference seen at one junction end. V is TRBV6-6 and J is TRBJ1-4; TRBD1 aligns across 7 bases. The germline V gene has CDR1 MNHNY and CDR2 SVGAGI (reference sequence). The CDR3 totals 11 residues. The CDR3 DNA reads as TGCGCCACAGGGGTTTACGAAAAACTGTTTTTT. It is translated as CATGVYEKLFF.

The V and J genes are TRBV28 and TRBJ1-5; tentatively, D is TRBD1 (5 bases). Germline assignment: CDR1 MDHEN and CDR2 SYDVKM. The CDR3 sequence is 10 residues long. With 5 bases removed from V and 13 bases from J, the gap between germline ends came to 9 bases. The CDR3 here is CASSSGGQHF. DNA of the CDR3: TGTGCCAGCAGTAGCGGGGGGCAGCATTTT.

This clone was counted only a few times. J is TRBJ2-2 and V is TRBV5-1, with D maybe TRBD1 (6 bases). The length of the CDR3 is 16 residues. The V end lost 0 bases, the J end lost 9 bases, and 18 bases lay between the germline ends. In germline, CDR1 is SGHRS, CDR2 YFSETQ. DNA of the CDR3: TGCGCCAGCAGCTTGGGTCTTGGGGGCCTCCAACGGGAGCTGTTTTTT. Translated, it gives CASSLGLGGLQRELFF.

The V and J genes are TRBV7-6 and TRBJ2-3; 11 bases are a match to TRBD2. The CDR3 spans 18 residues. V was pared by 4 bases and J by 1 base, with 10 bases of the junction left unmatched. Per germline, CDR1 SGHVS and CDR2 FNYEAQ. The CDR3 coding sequence is TGTGCCAGCAGCTCGTATAGCGGGGGGGTTTCGGGCACAGATACGCAGTATTTT. Amino acids: CASSSYSGGVSGTDTQYF.

The V gene is TRBV11-3, the J gene TRBJ2-1, with D uncertain. V was clipped by 5 bases and J by 9 bases, with 14 bases between them. The CDR3 length is 13 residues. CDR1 and CDR2 from the germline V gene are SGHNT and YENEEA. The CDR3 protein is CASSLDLVGEQFF. The CDR3 region has the DNA TGTGCCAGCAGCCTCGACTTGGTGGGTGAGCAGTTCTTC.

The chain joins TRBV11-1 to TRBJ2-7, with TRBD1 matching 8 bases. CDR3 length: 13 residues. After removal of 3 bases from V and 4 bases from J, the junction contained 2 bases not matched to a gene. CDR1 SGHAT and CDR2 FQDESV come from the germline V gene (reference sequence). The CDR3 here is CASSLRQGYEQYF. DNA of the CDR3: TGTGCCAGCAGCTTGCGACAGGGGTACGAGCAGTACTTC.

The rearrangement joins TRBV7-9 to TRBJ2-7; tentatively, D is TRBD2 (6 bases). Trimming took off 5 bases at V and 7 bases at J, with 15 bases between the two ends. The germline CDR1 and CDR2 sequences are SEHNR and FQNEAQ (reference sequence). This CDR3 comprises 13 residues. The CDR3 spells CASSLNLGGEQYF. DNA for the CDR3: TGTGCCAGCAGCCTCAACCTCGGGGGTGAGCAGTACTTC.

CDR3 in amino acids: CASSLSGRANTGELFF. The CDR3 DNA sequence: TGTGCCAGCAGCCTTAGCGGGAGGGCGAACACCGGGGAGCTGTTTTTT. V is TRBV7-9 and J is TRBJ2-2; the match to TRBD2 covers 11 bases. Germline V gene data show CDR1 as SEHNR and CDR2 as FQNEAQ (reference sequence). This CDR3 is built from 16 residues. V was pared by 5 bases and J by 0 bases, with 2 bases of the junction left unmatched.

This chain joins TRBV9 and TRBJ2-5; TRBD1 aligns across 8 bases. J was trimmed by 1 base and V by 3 bases; bases with no gene match: 2. This CDR3 has 14 residues. From germline, CDR1 is SGDLS and CDR2 YYNGEE. The CDR3 nucleotides read TGTGCCAGCAGCGACGGACAGGGCCAAGAGACCCAGTACTTC. Its translation is CASSDGQGQETQYF.